These 7 T cell receptor beta chains share one sample of origin, sequenced in a study of blood T cell repertoires in COVID-19 (dated by TCRdb to the early 2020s). Receptors were amplified or captured by the immunoSEQ multiplex PCR assay. Held by TCRdb, this immuneACCESS table contains in-frame sequences only and omits some clones. Under half of the omission traces to an unresolved V gene where checked; the cause of the rest is unknown. For this sample the table gives under 400,000 clones, of which approximately 89% were detected only once. 1.5% to 2% of the sample goes to the ten largest clones. Sequenced sample: peripheral blood. The receptors derive from a woman in her 30s with COVID-19, enrolled during active disease.

The chain's CDR3 is CASRAQGGNQPQHF. CDR3 nucleotide sequence: TGTGCCAGCAGAGCCCAGGGGGGCAATCAGCCCCAGCATTTT. V and J are TRBV25-1 and TRBJ1-5, with TRBD1 matching 7 bases. CDR3 size: 14 residues. Germline CDR1 and CDR2: MGHDK and SYGVNS. V lost 6 bases and J lost 2; bases outside the gene matches: 4.

The rearrangement joins TRBV18 to TRBJ2-1; tentatively, D is TRBD2 (6 bases). Trimming left V 1 base short and J 8 bases short, with 9 bases between. Germline loops: CDR1 KGHSH, CDR2 LQKENI. The CDR3 is made up of 13 amino acids. The CDR3 nucleotides read TGTGCCAGCTCACCACTCCTAGCGCATGAGCAGTTCTTC. Amino acids: CASSPLLAHEQFF.

The V and J genes are TRBV27 and TRBJ1-5, with D tentatively TRBD1 (5 bases). The germline gives CDR1 MNHEY, CDR2 SMNVEV (reference sequence). The V and J ends lost 3 bases and 6 bases respectively, with 12 bases between them. The CDR3 length is 14 residues. As DNA, the CDR3 is TGTGCCAGCAGTTTGACAGATCCAGGTCAGCCCCAGCATTTT. It specifies CASSLTDPGQPQHF.

The CDR3 sequence: CASRAQEAFYEQYF. In DNA, the CDR3 is TGTGCCAGCAGGGCCCAGGAGGCATTCTACGAGCAGTACTTC. The chain combines TRBV7-8 with TRBJ2-7, with D perhaps matching TRBD2 (5 bases). The length of the CDR3 is 14 residues. Trimming cost V 6 bases and J 3 bases, with 15 bases left between them. CDR1 is SGHVS and CDR2 is FQNEAQ in the germline V gene.

The rearrangement links TRBV29-1 to TRBJ2-7; 8 bases agree with TRBD1. CDR3 length equals 14 residues. With 2 bases clipped from V and 2 bases from J, the junction kept 5 bases outside the gene matches. CDR1 and CDR2 (germline): SQVTM, ANQGSEA. CDR3 nucleotide sequence: TGCAGCGTTGAAAGGACAGGGATGCCCTACGAGCAGTACTTC. Its translation is CSVERTGMPYEQYF.

This rearrangement joins TRBV19 to TRBJ2-3, with 7 nucleotides matching TRBD2. Trimming took 10 bases from V and 2 from J; bases not matched to a gene: 12. Per germline, CDR1 LNHDA and CDR2 SQIVND (reference sequence). This CDR3 has 15 amino acids. CDR3 DNA sequence: TGTGCCACTCAGGGAGGGTCCGCAAACACAGATACGCAGTATTTT. Its translation: CATQGGSANTDTQYF.

This clone appeared a few times. This chain connects TRBV2 to TRBJ1-1; TRBD1 is a possible D gene (5 bases). Germline V gives CDR1 SNHLY, CDR2 FYNNEI. CDR3 length equals 13 residues. Trimming removed 6 bases at V and 0 bases at J, with 8 bases between. This CDR3 is CASRLDMNTEAFF. CDR3 nucleotide sequence: TGTGCCAGCAGGTTGGACATGAACACTGAAGCTTTCTTT.